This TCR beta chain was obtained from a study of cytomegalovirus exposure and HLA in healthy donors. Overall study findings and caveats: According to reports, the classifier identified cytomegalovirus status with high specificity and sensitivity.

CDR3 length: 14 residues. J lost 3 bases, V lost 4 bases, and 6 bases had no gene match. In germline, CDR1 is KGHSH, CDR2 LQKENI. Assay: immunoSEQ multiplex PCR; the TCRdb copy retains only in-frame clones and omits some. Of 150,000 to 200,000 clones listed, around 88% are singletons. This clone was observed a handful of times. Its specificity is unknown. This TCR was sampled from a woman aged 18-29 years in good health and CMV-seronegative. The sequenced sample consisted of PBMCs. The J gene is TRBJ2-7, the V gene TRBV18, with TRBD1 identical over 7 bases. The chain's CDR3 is CASSLVGTDYEQYF. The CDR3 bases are TGTGCCAGCTCACTGGTAGGGACAGACTACGAGCAGTACTTC.